A selection of T cell receptor beta chains follows, all from one sample in a study of cytomegalovirus exposure and HLA in healthy donors. TCRdb keeps only in-frame clones here, not all; method: immunoSEQ multiplex PCR. This sample's clone table lists 150,000 or so clones. Sequenced material: PBMCs. All receptors derive from a woman aged 40-49 years in good health and CMV-seropositive. Each CDR3 is given with its conserved first and last residue. D genes are given only for firm matches.

CDR3nt | CDR3aa | v_gene | d_gene | j_gene
TGTGCCAGCAGCTCCTGGGCCCCGCGGACTAGCGGGGGCACAGATACGCAGTATTTT | CASSSWAPRTSGGTDTQYF | TRBV7-3 | TRBD2 | TRBJ2-3
TGTGCCAGCAGCCGAGGGGGCGCTGGAAACACCATATATTTT | CASSRGGAGNTIYF | TRBV5-6 | TRBD1 | TRBJ1-3
TGTGCCAGCAGTGGGGCAGGGGGTGCCTACAATGAGCAGTTCTTC | CASSGAGGAYNEQFF | TRBV6-1 | TRBD1 | TRBJ2-1
TGTGCCAGCAGTGAGGGGGACAACAATGAGCAGTTCTTC | CASSEGDNNEQFF | TRBV6-4 | NA | TRBJ2-1
TGTGCCAGCAGTCCTACCCCAGGGGGCTGGGAGGCTTTCTTT | CASSPTPGGWEAFF | TRBV28 | TRBD1 | TRBJ1-1
TGTGCCAGCAGTCCACAGCCCAGCGGGAGGGCCTACGAGCAGTACTTC | CASSPQPSGRAYEQYF | TRBV27 | TRBD2 | TRBJ2-7
TGTGCCACCAGCAGAGACAGACACATAAACACTGAAGCTTTCTTT | CATSRDRHINTEAFF | TRBV15 | NA | TRBJ1-1
TGCAGCGTTGAGGACAGACCTATTTATGGCTACACCTTC | CSVEDRPIYGYTF | TRBV29-1 | NA | TRBJ1-2
TGCGCCAGCAGCTACAGCGGGTCCTACAATGAGCAGTTCTTC | CASSYSGSYNEQFF | TRBV5-1 | NA | TRBJ2-1
TGTGCCAGCAGCCCCTACTCGGAGAAAAACATTCAGTACTTC | CASSPYSEKNIQYF | TRBV7-2 | NA | TRBJ2-4
TGTGCCAGTAGTTTCCGGACAGGGCCCGGGCAGCCCCAGCATTTT | CASSFRTGPGQPQHF | TRBV19 | TRBD1 | TRBJ1-5
TGTGCCAGCGGCTTACAAGGGGCGGCGGGGGCAGATACGCAGTATTTT | CASGLQGAAGADTQYF | TRBV28 | TRBD2 | TRBJ2-3
TGTGCCAGCAGTTCGGCAGGGGGGTTTGATGAGCAGTTCTTC | CASSSAGGFDEQFF | TRBV6-5 | NA | TRBJ2-1
TGTGCCAGCCGTCTTTCAGCAGGGGCCAATCAGCCCCAGCATTTT | CASRLSAGANQPQHF | TRBV28 | NA | TRBJ1-5
TGCGCCAGCAGCTTGGGAGCGAACACTGAAGCTTTCTTT | CASSLGANTEAFF | TRBV5-1 | NA | TRBJ1-1
TGTGCCAGCACCTCGGGTGAAGCTTTCTTT | CASTSGEAFF | TRBV28 | NA | TRBJ1-1
TGCGCCAGCAGCTTCACCAGTGGACAGATAGAGACCCAGTACTTC | CASSFTSGQIETQYF | TRBV5-1 | NA | TRBJ2-5
TGTGCCAGCAGTTTATGGCAGGTCAATCAGCCCCAGCATTTT | CASSLWQVNQPQHF | TRBV28 | NA | TRBJ1-5
TGCGCCAGCAGTGAGCAGGGGGAGGATACGCAGTATTTT | CASSEQGEDTQYF | TRBV5-1 | TRBD1 | TRBJ2-3
TGTGCCAGCAGTATTGGGGACAGGACTCCCCATGAAGCTTTCTTT | CASSIGDRTPHEAFF | TRBV27 | TRBD1 | TRBJ1-1
TGCGCCAGCAGCTTAGACAGGGCCTCCTACGAGCAGTACTTC | CASSLDRASYEQYF | TRBV5-1 | TRBD1 | TRBJ2-7
TGCGCCAGCAGCTACAGGGAGGGGACCCCCGAGGTAGGGGCCAACGTCCTGACTTTC | CASSYREGTPEVGANVLTF | TRBV5-1 | NA | TRBJ2-6
TGTGCCAGCAGACGGACAGGGTCCGCTGAAGCTTTCTTT | CASRRTGSAEAFF | TRBV25-1 | TRBD1 | TRBJ1-1
TGCGCCAGCAGATCAACCGGGACAGGGGGCACCGGGGAGCTGTTTTTT | CASRSTGTGGTGELFF | TRBV5-1 | TRBD1 | TRBJ2-2
TGTGCCAGCAGACCTCCGACAGGGCTGGGTGGCGAGCAGTACTTC | CASRPPTGLGGEQYF | TRBV6-5 | TRBD1 | TRBJ2-7
TGTGCCAGCAGTTACTCAGAATACAATGGCTACACCTTC | CASSYSEYNGYTF | TRBV6-6 | NA | TRBJ1-2
TGCAGCGCTGATTACTCTGGGAACACTGAAGCTTTCTTT | CSADYSGNTEAFF | TRBV29-1 | NA | TRBJ1-1
TGCAGCGTTGAAGTTCGAGGGCCCGGGCTGGGAGCTTTCTTT | CSVEVRGPGLGAFF | TRBV29-1 | NA | TRBJ1-1
TGCAGCGCTACAGGGGGTCTATCCTACGAGCAGTACTTC | CSATGGLSYEQYF | TRBV29-1 | TRBD1 | TRBJ2-7
TGTGCCAGCAGCTTAGTCCTTGAAGCTTTCTTT | CASSLVLEAFF | TRBV7-9 | NA | TRBJ1-1
TGCGCCAGCAGTGAGTCTCTCCTACTCATCAATACGCAGTATTTT | CASSESLLLINTQYF | TRBV10-1 | NA | TRBJ2-3
TGTGCCAGCAGCCCCGGGACAGGCTACGAGCAGTACTTC | CASSPGTGYEQYF | TRBV11-3 | TRBD1 | TRBJ2-7
TGTGCCAGCAGTGAACTGGCGGTCTATGGCTACACCTTC | CASSELAVYGYTF | TRBV6-1 | NA | TRBJ1-2
TGTGCCAGCAGCTGGGGACAGGGGAGAGAGACCCAGTACTTC | CASSWGQGRETQYF | TRBV11-2 | TRBD1 | TRBJ2-5
TGTGCCAGCAGCTTGGTGGCTAGTGAGCAGTTCTTC | CASSLVASEQFF | TRBV5-6 | NA | TRBJ2-1
TGCGCCAGCAGCCAAGATCCGAGAACAGGGCAAGAGACCCAGTACTTC | CASSQDPRTGQETQYF | TRBV4-1 | NA | TRBJ2-5
TGTGCCAGCACCACCCGAGGACAGGGGGTATTATTAGGCTACACCTTC | CASTTRGQGVLLGYTF | TRBV5-6 | TRBD1 | TRBJ1-2
TGTGCCACCAGCAGGACCGGGACAGGGGGCTCTGGGGCCAACGTCCTGACTTTC | CATSRTGTGGSGANVLTF | TRBV15 | TRBD1 | TRBJ2-6
TGTGCCAGCACAGGGTATGAAGCTTTCTTT | CASTGYEAFF | TRBV28 | NA | TRBJ1-1
TGTGCCAGCAGCTTAGGCCGGGGCTACGAGCAGTACTTC | CASSLGRGYEQYF | TRBV13 | NA | TRBJ2-7
TGTGCCAGCAGTTTTTACGCGGGGACCTACGAGCAGTACTTC | CASSFYAGTYEQYF | TRBV27 | NA | TRBJ2-7
TGTGCCAGCAGCTCTACGCCGGGACTAGCGTCAAATGAGCAGTTCTTC | CASSSTPGLASNEQFF | TRBV5-4 | TRBD2 | TRBJ2-1
TGTGCCTGGTCGCGAGGCACCGGGGAGCTGTTTTTT | CAWSRGTGELFF | TRBV30 | NA | TRBJ2-2
TGTGCCAGTAAAACCGGACGGGGAGCAGCCTACGAGCAGTACTTC | CASKTGRGAAYEQYF | TRBV19 | NA | TRBJ2-7
TGTGCCAGCAGCCCGGGACTAGGGGGGACAGATACGCAGTATTTT | CASSPGLGGTDTQYF | TRBV7-3 | TRBD2 | TRBJ2-3
TGTGCCAGCAGCGTCTTGGATAGCGGGAAACGAAGCGAGCAGTACTTC | CASSVLDSGKRSEQYF | TRBV9 | TRBD2 | TRBJ2-7
TGTGCCAGCAGCTTGGACTCTCGTAGAATTAATGAGCAGTTCTTC | CASSLDSRRINEQFF | TRBV5-4 | NA | TRBJ2-1
TGTGCCAGTTTCAAGGACAGGCTCCCTGGAAACACCATATATTTT | CASFKDRLPGNTIYF | TRBV19 | TRBD1 | TRBJ1-3
TGTGCCTGGGCTACTAGCGGGATCACCGGGGAGCTGTTTTTT | CAWATSGITGELFF | TRBV30 | TRBD2 | TRBJ2-2
TGCGCCAGCAGATTTAAGGGAGCCAGCACAGATACGCAGTATTTT | CASRFKGASTDTQYF | TRBV5-1 | NA | TRBJ2-3
TGCAGCTCCTGGGGACTAGCGGGAGGTGGTGAGCAGTTCTTC | CSSWGLAGGGEQFF | TRBV29-1 | TRBD2 | TRBJ2-1
TGCGCCAGCAGCCAAGGGACAGGGATTGGCTACACCTTC | CASSQGTGIGYTF | TRBV4-1 | TRBD1 | TRBJ1-2
TGTGCCAGCAGCTTCCTTACTAGCGGGAGAGGGGGTGAGCAGTTCTTC | CASSFLTSGRGGEQFF | TRBV13 | TRBD2 | TRBJ2-1
TGTGCCAGCAGTTTAGGACTCCGAAAGGAGACCCAGTACTTC | CASSLGLRKETQYF | TRBV28 | NA | TRBJ2-5
TGCGCCAGCAGCTTACCGGAAGACTATCAGAACTTGCGAGAGCAGTACTTC | CASSLPEDYQNLREQYF | TRBV5-1 | NA | TRBJ2-7
TGTGCCAGCAGCCCCAGACAGGGACTTCGGGACACTGAAGCTTTCTTT | CASSPRQGLRDTEAFF | TRBV7-3 | TRBD1 | TRBJ1-1